The 6 T cell receptor beta chains reported below all come from one sample, sequenced in a study of post-analysis software for immune sequencing data. Study-wide results and limits: TRBV5-6, TRBV5-1 and TRBV20-1 were among four to six TRBV segments more frequent in patients than controls.

The antigens of these receptors remain unknown. The TCR beta cDNA libraries contained unique molecular identifiers. TCRdb reprocessed the PCR reads with MiXCR, giving one entry per CDR3 protein. This table holds around 710,000 distinct CDR3 sequences, around 42% found once. Sample: blood. Source of these receptors: a girl aged 10-17 years with multiple sclerosis.

The genes are TRBV6-5 and TRBJ2-1; 11 bases match TRBD2. The V gene end was trimmed by 2 bases and the J gene end by 0 bases; junction bases not matched to a gene: 9. The CDR3 sequence is 19 residues long. Looked up from germline, CDR1 is MNHEY and CDR2 is SVGAGI. CDR3 sequence reads: CASSYGMGGLAVSYNEQFF. As DNA, the CDR3 is TGTGCCAGCAGTTACGGGATGGGGGGACTAGCGGTCTCCTACAATGAGCAGTTCTTC.

This clonotype was found a few times. The chain carries TRBV30 and TRBJ2-3, with TRBD1 matching 9 bases. CDR1 and CDR2 from the germline V gene are GTSNPN and SVGIG (reference sequence). Losses at the gene ends were 6 bases for V and 2 bases for J; bases not matched to a gene: 6. The CDR3 contains 14 residues. The CDR3 reads CACPRDRDTDTQYF. CDR3 coding DNA: TGTGCCTGCCCCCGGGACAGGGACACAGATACGCAGTATTTT.

V and J are TRBV11-3 and TRBJ1-4; 8 positions match TRBD1. Germline values: CDR1 SGHNT, CDR2 YENEEA. The junction had 2 bases not matched to a gene; V was cut back by 5 bases and J by 0 bases. This CDR3 has 15 amino acids. The CDR3 sequence is CASSPRGPTNEKLFF. For the CDR3, the DNA is TGTGCCAGCAGCCCCAGGGGGCCAACTAATGAAAAACTGTTTTTT.

J is TRBJ2-1 and V is TRBV29-1; D not certain. The germline V gene encodes CDR1 SQVTM and CDR2 ANQGSEA. Between the trimmed V and J ends, which lost 5 bases and 3 bases, there was a span of 8 bases. The length of the CDR3 is 12 residues. This CDR3 reads CSVPGLYNEQFF. For the CDR3, the DNA is TGCAGCGTTCCCGGGCTCTACAATGAGCAGTTCTTC.

V is TRBV6-5 and J is TRBJ1-2, with D perhaps TRBD1 (6 bases). Trimming pared 5 bases from V and 4 bases from J, leaving 14 bases between. The CDR3 sequence is 14 residues long. Looked up from germline, CDR1 is MNHEY and CDR2 is SVGAGI. The CDR3 spells CASSTTTGRYGYTF. In DNA, the CDR3 is TGTGCCAGCAGTACCACTACAGGGCGCTATGGCTACACCTTC.

The sample holds a few counts of this clonotype. This chain uses TRBV7-9 with TRBJ2-7, with 7 bases lining up with TRBD2. The CDR3 length is 12 residues. V lost 3 bases and J lost 6; bases outside the gene matches: 2. In germline, CDR1 is SEHNR, CDR2 FQNEAQ (reference sequence). The CDR3: CASSFGGTEQYF. The CDR3 coding sequence is TGTGCCAGCAGCTTCGGGGGGACCGAGCAGTACTTC.